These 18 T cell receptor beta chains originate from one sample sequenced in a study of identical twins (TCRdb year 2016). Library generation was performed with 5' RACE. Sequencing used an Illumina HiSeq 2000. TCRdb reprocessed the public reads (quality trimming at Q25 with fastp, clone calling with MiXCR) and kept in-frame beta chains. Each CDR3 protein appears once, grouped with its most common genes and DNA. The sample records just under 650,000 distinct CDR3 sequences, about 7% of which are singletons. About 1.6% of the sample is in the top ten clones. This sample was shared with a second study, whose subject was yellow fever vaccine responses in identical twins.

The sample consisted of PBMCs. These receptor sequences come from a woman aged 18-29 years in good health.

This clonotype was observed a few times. CDR3 sequence reads: CASGRGALNQPQHF. The CDR3 DNA is TGTGCCAGCGGGAGAGGGGCGCTTAATCAGCCCCAGCATTTT. The chain joins TRBV27 to TRBJ1-5; possible D gene TRBD1, 5 bases. The germline CDR1 and CDR2 sequences are MNHEY and SMNVEV (reference sequence). V was clipped by 8 bases and J by 4 bases, with 15 bases between them. The CDR3 is 14 residues long.

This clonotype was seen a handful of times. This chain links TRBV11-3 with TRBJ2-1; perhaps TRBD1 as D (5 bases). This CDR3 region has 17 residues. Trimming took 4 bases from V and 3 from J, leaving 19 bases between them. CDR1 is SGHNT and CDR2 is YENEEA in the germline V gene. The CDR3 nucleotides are TGTGCCAGCAGCTCTAGTGTCAGGGCCGACCTCTACAATGAGCAGTTCTTC. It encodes CASSSSVRADLYNEQFF.

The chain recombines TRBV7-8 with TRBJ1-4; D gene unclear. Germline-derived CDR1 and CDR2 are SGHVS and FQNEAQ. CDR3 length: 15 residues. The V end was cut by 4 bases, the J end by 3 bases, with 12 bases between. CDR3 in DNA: TGTGCCAGCAGCTCCGTAACCGGGCCTAATGAAAAACTGTTTTTT. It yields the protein CASSSVTGPNEKLFF.

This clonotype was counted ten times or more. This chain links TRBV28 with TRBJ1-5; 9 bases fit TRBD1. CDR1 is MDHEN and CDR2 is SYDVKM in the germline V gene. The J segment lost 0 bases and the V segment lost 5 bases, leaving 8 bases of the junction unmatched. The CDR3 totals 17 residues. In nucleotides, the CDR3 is TGTGCCAGCAGTAACTACAGGGGGCGGGGTAGCAATCAGCCCCAGCATTTT. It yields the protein CASSNYRGRGSNQPQHF.

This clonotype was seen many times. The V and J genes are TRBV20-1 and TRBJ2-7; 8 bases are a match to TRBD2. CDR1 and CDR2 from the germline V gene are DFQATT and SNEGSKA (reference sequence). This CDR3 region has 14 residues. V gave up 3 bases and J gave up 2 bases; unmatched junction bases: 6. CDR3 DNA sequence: TGCAGTGCTAGGGGTAGCGGGGCGACCTACGAGCAGTACGTC. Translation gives CSARGSGATYEQYV.

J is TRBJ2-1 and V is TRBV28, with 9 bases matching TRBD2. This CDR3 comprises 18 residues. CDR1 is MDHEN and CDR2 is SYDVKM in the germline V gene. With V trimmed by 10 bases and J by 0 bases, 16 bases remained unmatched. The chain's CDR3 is CATRTSAGGPSSYNEQFF. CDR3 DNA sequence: TGTGCCACTCGAACTAGCGCGGGAGGGCCAAGCTCCTACAATGAGCAGTTCTTC.

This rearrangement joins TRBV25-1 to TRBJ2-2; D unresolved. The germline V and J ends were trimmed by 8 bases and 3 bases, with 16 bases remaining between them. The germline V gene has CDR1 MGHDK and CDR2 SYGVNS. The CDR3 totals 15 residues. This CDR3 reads CASARSGRDTGELFF. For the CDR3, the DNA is TGTGCCAGCGCGCGGTCGGGTAGAGACACCGGGGAGCTGTTTTTT.

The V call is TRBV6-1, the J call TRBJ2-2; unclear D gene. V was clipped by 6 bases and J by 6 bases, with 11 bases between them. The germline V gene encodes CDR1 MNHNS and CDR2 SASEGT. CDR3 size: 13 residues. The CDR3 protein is CASRSIKPGELFF. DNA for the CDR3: TGTGCCAGCAGGTCTATTAAACCCGGGGAGCTGTTTTTT.

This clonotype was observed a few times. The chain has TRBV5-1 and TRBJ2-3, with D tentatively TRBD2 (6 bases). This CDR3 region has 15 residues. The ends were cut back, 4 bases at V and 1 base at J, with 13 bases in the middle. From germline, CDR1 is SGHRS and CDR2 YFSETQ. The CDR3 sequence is CASSLGTYGTDTQYF. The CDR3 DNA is TGCGCCAGCAGCCTGGGGACTTATGGCACAGATACGCAGTATTTT.

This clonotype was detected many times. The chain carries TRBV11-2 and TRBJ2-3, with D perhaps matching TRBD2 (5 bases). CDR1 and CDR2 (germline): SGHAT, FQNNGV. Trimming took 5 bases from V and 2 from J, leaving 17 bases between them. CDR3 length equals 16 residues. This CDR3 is CASSPRTLIATDTQYF. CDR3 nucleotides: TGTGCCAGCAGCCCTCGGACTTTAATTGCCACAGATACGCAGTATTTT.

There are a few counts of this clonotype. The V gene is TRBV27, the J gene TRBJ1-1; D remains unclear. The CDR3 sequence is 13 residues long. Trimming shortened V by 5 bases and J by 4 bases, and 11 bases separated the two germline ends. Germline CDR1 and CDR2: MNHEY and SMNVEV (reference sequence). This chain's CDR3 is CASSILMGTEAFF. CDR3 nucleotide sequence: TGTGCCAGCAGTATTCTCATGGGCACTGAAGCTTTCTTT.

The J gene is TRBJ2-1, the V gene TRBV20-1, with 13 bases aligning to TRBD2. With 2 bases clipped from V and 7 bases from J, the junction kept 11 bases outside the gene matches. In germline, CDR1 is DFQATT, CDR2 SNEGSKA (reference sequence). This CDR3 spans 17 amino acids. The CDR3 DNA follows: TGCAGTGCTAGAAAAGCAGGACTAGCGGGAGAAAGAAATGAGCAGTTCTTC. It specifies CSARKAGLAGERNEQFF.

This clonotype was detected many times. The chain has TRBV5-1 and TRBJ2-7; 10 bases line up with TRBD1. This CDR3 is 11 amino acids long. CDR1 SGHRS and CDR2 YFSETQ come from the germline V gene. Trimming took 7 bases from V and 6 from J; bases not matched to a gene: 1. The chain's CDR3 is CASRQGAEQYF. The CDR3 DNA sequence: TGCGCCAGCCGACAGGGGGCCGAGCAGTACTTC.

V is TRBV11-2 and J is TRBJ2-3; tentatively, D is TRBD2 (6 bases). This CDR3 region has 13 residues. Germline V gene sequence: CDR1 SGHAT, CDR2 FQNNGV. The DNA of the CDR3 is TGTGCATCCGCCCGGGGGATCACAGATACGCAGTATTTT. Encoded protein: CASARGITDTQYF.

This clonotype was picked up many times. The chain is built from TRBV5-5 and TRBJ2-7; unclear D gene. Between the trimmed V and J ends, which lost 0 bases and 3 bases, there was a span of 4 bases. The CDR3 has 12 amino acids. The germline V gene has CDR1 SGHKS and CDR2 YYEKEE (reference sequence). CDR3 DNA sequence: TGTGCCAGCAGCTTGGGACTCTACGAGCAGTACTTC. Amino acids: CASSLGLYEQYF.

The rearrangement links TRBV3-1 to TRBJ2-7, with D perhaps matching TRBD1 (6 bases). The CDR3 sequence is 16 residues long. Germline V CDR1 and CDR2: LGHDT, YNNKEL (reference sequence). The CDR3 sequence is CVSSQSLSQGPYEQYV. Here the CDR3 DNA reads TGTGTCAGCAGCCAGTCCCTTTCCCAGGGGCCATACGAGCAGTACGTC.

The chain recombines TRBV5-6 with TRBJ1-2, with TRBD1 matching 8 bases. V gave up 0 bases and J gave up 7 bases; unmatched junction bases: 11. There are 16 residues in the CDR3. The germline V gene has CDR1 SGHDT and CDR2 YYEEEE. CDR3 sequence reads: CASSLEYSTGEAGYTF. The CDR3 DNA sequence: TGTGCCAGCAGCTTGGAGTATTCGACAGGGGAGGCTGGCTACACCTTC.

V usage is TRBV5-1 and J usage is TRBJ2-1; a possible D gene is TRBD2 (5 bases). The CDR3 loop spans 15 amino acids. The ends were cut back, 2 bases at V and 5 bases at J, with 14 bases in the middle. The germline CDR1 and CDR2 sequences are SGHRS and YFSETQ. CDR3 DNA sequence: TGCGCCAGCAGCTTACCGGGGTCCACAAACAATGAGCAGTTCTTC. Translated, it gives CASSLPGSTNNEQFF. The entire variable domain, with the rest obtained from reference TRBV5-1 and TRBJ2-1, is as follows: KAGVTQTPRYLIKTRGQQVTLSCSPISGHRSVSWYQQTPGQGLQFLFEYFSETQRNKGNFPGRFSGRQFSNSRSEMNVSTLELGDSALYLCASSLPGSTNNEQFFGPGTRLTVL.